This entry is about one T cell receptor beta chain. Mismatch with germline at one junction end may stem from a read error. The V gene's germline CDR1 is DFQATT and CDR2 SNEGSKA (reference sequence). CDR3 length equals 14 residues. The data derive from a study of blood T cells in healthy people across ages. The authors ran a second PCR of roughly 6 to 12 cycles using a sample-barcoded 5' primer and a J-beta primer mix. TCRdb reanalysed the 5' RACE reads using MiXCR and keeps one entry per CDR3 protein. Of more than 650,000 distinct CDR3 sequences listed, more than 25% are singletons. This sample was shared with a second study, whose subject was T cells of mothers and their children.

The sample comprised blood. The chain is built from TRBV20-1 and TRBJ2-3, with unresolved D. The TCR sequence derives from a boy between 10 and 17 years old in good health. CDR3 DNA sequence: TGCAGTGCTAGAGATCGTGGGATTACAGATACGCGGTATTTT. It codes for CSARDRGITDTRYF.